What follows describes a single T cell receptor (beta chain). The record originates from a study of cytomegalovirus exposure and HLA in healthy donors. The overall study: The study placed 80% to 90% of its 350 to 450 genotyped donors in the Caucasian-associated ancestry cluster.

The PCR had 60 Vbeta and 13 Jbeta primers. Clones were sequenced by immunoSEQ multiplex PCR, and TCRdb holds only the in-frame ones, with some missing. In the table there are 150,000 or so clones, 73% of which are singletons. Sequences were obtained from PBMCs. This TCR derives from a young woman in good health and CMV-seronegative.

CDR3 sequence: CASRRGIRTGVYEQYV. CDR3 in DNA: TGTGCCAGCAGGCGAGGGATTCGGACAGGGGTGTACGAGCAGTACGTC. This chain connects TRBV6-6 to TRBJ2-7; the match to TRBD1 covers 9 bases. J was trimmed by 4 bases and V by 6 bases; bases with no gene match: 13. Germline assignment: CDR1 MNHNY and CDR2 SVGAGI (reference sequence). The CDR3 loop spans 16 amino acids.